These T cell receptor beta chains were read from a single sample in a study of PD-L1 blockade in urothelial cancer. Generated by immunoSEQ multiplex PCR, the TCRdb table keeps only in-frame clones and is missing some. The data show 25,000 to 35,000 clones, 84% seen once. The sample in question was PBMCs, obtained around atezolizumab (anti-PD-L1) treatment. These receptors all stem from a man aged 65 to 79 with urothelial cancer. Both conserved end residues are part of each CDR3. The D gene is left open where the match is weak. Expanded clones get a size class; other rows say once, few or many, or leave the size out.

clone_size j_call v_call d_call cdr3_length cdr3_nt cdr3_aa
- TRBJ2-7 TRBV4-1 TRBD2 15 TGCGCCAGCAGCCAAGCTCGGGGGACTACCTACGAGCAGTACTTC CASSQARGTTYEQYF
- TRBJ2-7 TRBV7-9 TRBD2 16 TGTGCCAGCAGCTCCTGGGCCCTTCGGGGGGGCTACGAGCAGTACTTC CASSSWALRGGYEQYF
- TRBJ2-6 TRBV19 - 14 TGTGCCAGTTCGGACAAATCTGGGGCCAACGTCCTGACTTTC CASSDKSGANVLTF
- TRBJ2-5 TRBV28 - 13 TGTGCCAGCAAAGTGGGCGGGAAAGAGACCCAGTACTTC CASKVGGKETQYF
- TRBJ2-6 TRBV5-4 - 15 TGTGCCAGCAGCTTGAGACTCTCTGGGGCCAACGTCCTGACTTTC CASSLRLSGANVLTF
once TRBJ1-1 TRBV29-1 - 14 TGCAGCACCTTGGGAGATTCCCTGAACACTGAAGCTTTCTTT CSTLGDSLNTEAFF
once TRBJ2-5 TRBV19 TRBD2 14 TGTGCCAGTAGTACCGGGACTAGTCGGCCGGCCCAGTACTTC CASSTGTSRPAQYF
- TRBJ2-5 TRBV5-5 - 13 TGTGCCAGCAGCTTGGCCCCTGCGGAGACCCAGTACTTC CASSLAPAETQYF
- TRBJ1-3 TRBV7-2 - 16 TGTGCCAGCAGCCGTCGGTGGGGCAGCTCTGGAAACACCATATATTTT CASSRRWGSSGNTIYF
- TRBJ1-2 TRBV2 TRBD1 15 TGTGCCAGCAGTGAAGCAGGCAGGGGGCGAGATGGCTACACCTTC CASSEAGRGRDGYTF
once TRBJ2-1 TRBV28 - 13 TGTGCCAGCAGTTTGCCGGTGCCTGGTGAGCAGTTCTTC CASSLPVPGEQFF
- TRBJ1-2 TRBV6-1 - 14 TGTGCCAGCAGTGAAGGGGGCGGGACCTATGGCTACACCTTC CASSEGGGTYGYTF
- TRBJ1-3 TRBV4-1 - 16 TGCGCCAGCAGCCAAGAAGGCACAGGACGAGGAAACACCATATATTTT CASSQEGTGRGNTIYF
- TRBJ2-1 TRBV19 TRBD1 14 TGTGCCAGTAGTATTAGGGGACAGGGCTATGAGCAGTTCTTC CASSIRGQGYEQFF
- TRBJ2-7 TRBV6-1 - 15 TGTGCCAGCAGCATACAGGGGGGGATCGTATACGAGCAGTACTTC CASSIQGGIVYEQYF
once TRBJ2-3 TRBV7-9 TRBD1 14 TGTGCCAGCAGCCGGGACAGGAGCACAGATACGCAGTATTTT CASSRDRSTDTQYF
- TRBJ2-3 TRBV6-1 TRBD2 15 TGTGCCAGCAGTGAAACACCTAGCGGGGGCGATACGCAGTATTTT CASSETPSGGDTQYF
- TRBJ2-7 TRBV7-2 TRBD1 11 TGTGCCAGCAGGGACAGGGCCGAACTGTACTTC CASRDRAELYF
- TRBJ2-1 TRBV5-5 - 15 TGTGCCAGCAGCTTAAATCCCGGGTCTATCAATGAGCAGTTCTTC CASSLNPGSINEQFF
- TRBJ2-5 TRBV7-2 TRBD1 14 TGTGCCAGCAGCTCGGACAGGGGACGCGAGACCCAGTACTTC CASSSDRGRETQYF
few TRBJ1-1 TRBV2 TRBD1 14 TGTGCCAGCAGCAGACAGGGGGTCAGTACTGAAGCTTTCTTT CASSRQGVSTEAFF
- TRBJ2-7 TRBV28 TRBD1 16 TGTGCCAGCAGCCCACCCCCCGGGACAGGAACCTACGAGCAGTACTTC CASSPPPGTGTYEQYF
- TRBJ1-5 TRBV11-2 TRBD1 17 TGTGCCAGCAGCTTAGATCGAGGGACAGGGGTTGTTCAGCCCCAGCATTTT CASSLDRGTGVVQPQHF
- TRBJ2-7 TRBV30 - 12 TGTGCCCTCCGACAGGGAGGTCACGAGCAGTACTTC CALRQGGHEQYF
- TRBJ2-5 TRBV7-2 - 13 TGTGCCAGCAAGCAGGGCCCCAAAGAGACCCAGTACTTC CASKQGPKETQYF
- TRBJ2-7 TRBV21-1 - 14 TGTGCCAGCAGCAAATCGCCGGGCTCCTACGAGCAGTACTTC CASSKSPGSYEQYF
- TRBJ1-2 TRBV28 TRBD1 13 TGTGCCAGCAGACCAGGGGGCCCTTATGGCTACACCTTC CASRPGGPYGYTF
- TRBJ1-2 TRBV6-1 TRBD1 16 TGTGCCAGCAGTGCATCCGGGACAGGGGCTTCTTTCGGCTACACCTTC CASSASGTGASFGYTF
- TRBJ1-3 TRBV29-1 - 12 TGCAGCGTTCGGGGGACTGGAAACACCATATATTTT CSVRGTGNTIYF
- TRBJ2-7 TRBV27 TRBD1 15 TGTGCCAGCAGTTACTCCAGGACAGGGGCCTACGAGCAGTACTTC CASSYSRTGAYEQYF
- TRBJ1-5 TRBV18 - 15 TGTGCCAGCTCACCTACATTCCAGGGGAATCAGCCCCAGCATTTT CASSPTFQGNQPQHF
- TRBJ1-2 TRBV29-1 TRBD1 14 TGCAGCGTGGTCCCGGGACAGGAAGTCTATGGCTACACCTTC CSVVPGQEVYGYTF
- TRBJ1-2 TRBV19 TRBD1 14 TGTGCCAGTAGTGCAACAGGGGGCAACTATGGCTACACCTTC CASSATGGNYGYTF
- TRBJ2-7 TRBV19 TRBD1 14 TGTGCCAGTAGTATCCCCGGACAGGGCTACGAGCAGTACTTC CASSIPGQGYEQYF
- TRBJ1-2 TRBV19 - 13 TGTGCCAGTAGTATAGGCGGTAACTATGGCTACACCTTC CASSIGGNYGYTF